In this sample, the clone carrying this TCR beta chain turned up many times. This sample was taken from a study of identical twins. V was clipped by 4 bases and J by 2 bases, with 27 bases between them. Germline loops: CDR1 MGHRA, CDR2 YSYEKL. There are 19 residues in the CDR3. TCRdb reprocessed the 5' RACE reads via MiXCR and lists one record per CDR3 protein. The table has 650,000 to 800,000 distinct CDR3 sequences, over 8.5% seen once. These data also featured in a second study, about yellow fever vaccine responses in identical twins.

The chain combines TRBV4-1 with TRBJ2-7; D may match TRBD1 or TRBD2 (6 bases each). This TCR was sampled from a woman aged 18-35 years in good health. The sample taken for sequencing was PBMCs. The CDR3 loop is CASSPPFTGIGGLTYEQYF. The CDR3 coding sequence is TGCGCCAGCAGCCCCCCCTTTACAGGGATCGGGGGCTTAACCTACGAGCAGTACTTC.